Shown below are 24 T cell receptor beta chains from a single sample sequenced in a study of T cell responses to AZD1222 COVID-19 vaccine. The data were produced by immunoSEQ multiplex PCR, yet TCRdb's version contains in-frame clones alone and is incomplete. The sample has 150,000 or so clones, around 95% seen once. Here the sequenced sample was peripheral blood, taken on day 0 of AZD1222 vaccination. The receptors derive from an adult in good health.

The chain carries TRBV6-5 and TRBJ1-2, with 7 bases that match TRBD1. Germline CDR1 is MNHEY and CDR2 is SVGAGI. V lost 4 bases, J lost 8 bases, and 1 base stayed unmatched. This CDR3 has 11 residues. The CDR3 nucleotides read TGTGCCAGCAGTTCACAGGGGGGCTACACCTTC. It specifies CASSSQGGYTF.

V is TRBV5-1 and J is TRBJ2-3; maybe TRBD2 (5 bases). This CDR3 has 15 residues. Germline loops: CDR1 SGHRS, CDR2 YFSETQ. Trimming pared 2 bases from V and 0 bases from J, leaving 10 bases between. CDR3 amino acids: CASSFSASSTDTQYF. Here the CDR3 DNA reads TGCGCCAGCAGCTTTAGCGCCTCTAGCACAGATACGCAGTATTTT.

The chain combines TRBV7-9 with TRBJ2-1; D is unclear. V was trimmed by 1 base and J by 9 bases, leaving 7 bases between them. The CDR3 length is 12 residues. From germline, CDR1 is SEHNR and CDR2 FQNEAQ (reference sequence). CDR3 protein: CASSLGVVEQFF. As DNA, the CDR3 is TGTGCCAGCAGCTTAGGGGTAGTTGAGCAGTTCTTC.

V and J are TRBV5-1 and TRBJ1-5, with unresolved D. The CDR3 totals 14 residues. CDR1 and CDR2 (germline): SGHRS, YFSETQ. Trimming took off 4 bases at V and 1 base at J, with 9 bases between the two ends. In DNA form, the CDR3 reads TGCGCCAGCAGCCCTGAAGGGAGCAATCAGCCCCAGCATTTT. The encoded protein is CASSPEGSNQPQHF.

The CDR3 sequence is CASSETSGRSADTQYF. Here the CDR3 DNA reads TGCGCCAGCAGTGAGACTAGCGGGAGGTCCGCAGATACGCAGTATTTT. The chain has TRBV10-1 and TRBJ2-3, with 12 bases aligning to TRBD2. This CDR3 region has 16 residues. Germline lookup yields CDR1 WNHNN and CDR2 SYGVQD (reference sequence). After removal of 2 bases from V and 4 bases from J, the junction contained 4 bases not matched to a gene.

This clone appeared once. The chain couples TRBV3-1 (or the pseudogene TRBV3-2) to TRBJ2-3; 7 nucleotides agree with TRBD2. Germline assignment: CDR1 LGHDT and CDR2 YNNKEL (reference sequence). There are 16 residues in the CDR3. The V segment lost 0 bases and the J segment 4 bases; nucleotides outside the gene matches: 7. CDR3 sequence: CASSQDLAGVADTQYF. The CDR3 coding sequence is TGTGCCAGCAGCCAAGATCTGGCGGGAGTTGCAGATACGCAGTATTTT.

The V and J genes are TRBV4-2 and TRBJ1-6; 9 nucleotides match TRBD1. V was clipped by 6 bases and J by 10 bases; unmatched bases: 7. The V gene's germline CDR1 is LGHNA and CDR2 YNFKEQ. CDR3 size: 14 residues. CDR3 DNA: TGTGCCAGCAGTAAAGGGGGACAGGGATCACCCCTCCACTTT. Encoded protein: CASSKGGQGSPLHF.

This chain links TRBV19 with TRBJ1-4; D remains ambiguous. Trimming removed 1 base at V and 8 bases at J, with 17 bases between. This CDR3 contains 16 residues. Germline CDR1 and CDR2: LNHDA and SQIVND (reference sequence). The CDR3 DNA follows: TGTGCCAGTAGTATAGTATACGGCAGCCGCCTCGAAAAACTGTTTTTT. Protein product: CASSIVYGSRLEKLFF.

The CDR3 DNA reads TGTGCCAGCAGACCGGTGCAGGGGAACACTGAAGCTTTCTTT. Protein product: CASRPVQGNTEAFF. This chain joins TRBV6-5 and TRBJ1-1, with D tentatively TRBD1 (5 bases). V lost 6 bases and J 1 base, leaving 12 bases between the germline ends. CDR1 is MNHEY, CDR2 SVGAGI, per germline. The CDR3 sequence is 14 residues long.

The V call is TRBV6-5, the J call TRBJ1-1; 11 bases match TRBD1. V lost 6 bases and J lost 8; bases outside the gene matches: 2. CDR3 size: 12 residues. The V gene's germline CDR1 is MNHEY and CDR2 SVGAGI. The CDR3 here is CASRDRGLEAFF. Here the CDR3 DNA reads TGTGCCAGCAGGGACAGGGGGCTCGAAGCTTTCTTT.

The chain joins TRBV5-1 to TRBJ2-5; 7 positions match TRBD1. The CDR3 contains 13 residues. The V and J ends lost 4 bases and 5 bases, in that order; junction bases with no gene match: 5. Per the germline V gene, CDR1 is SGHRS and CDR2 is YFSETQ. CDR3 sequence (DNA): TGCGCCAGCAGCCCACAGGGGACGGAGACCCAGTACTTC. Amino acids: CASSPQGTETQYF.

V and J are TRBV7-2 and TRBJ2-7; 9 bases agree with TRBD1. This CDR3 has 15 residues. In germline, CDR1 is SGHTA, CDR2 FQGNSA. With V trimmed by 5 bases and J by 0 bases, 5 bases remained unmatched. CDR3: CASSGWTGVSYEQYF. The CDR3 nucleotides are TGTGCCAGCAGCGGATGGACAGGGGTCTCCTACGAGCAGTACTTC.

The chain recombines TRBV7-9 with TRBJ2-7; the D is unclear. This CDR3 is 11 amino acids long. The germline V and J ends were trimmed by 3 bases and 7 bases, with 7 bases remaining between them. Germline lookup yields CDR1 SEHNR and CDR2 FQNEAQ (reference sequence). The CDR3 DNA reads as TGTGCCAGCAGCTTGGGCCCTGAGCAGTACTTC. Its protein is CASSLGPEQYF.

The chain recombines TRBV27 with TRBJ1-6, with TRBD1 as a possible D gene (6 bases). V gave up 3 bases and J gave up 9 bases, with 12 bases separating them. The germline CDR1 and CDR2 sequences are MNHEY and SMNVEV (reference sequence). The CDR3 length is 14 residues. The CDR3 nucleotides read TGTGCCAGCAGTTTTGACGGGGGCGGTTCACCCCTCCACTTT. This codes for CASSFDGGGSPLHF.

The chain joins TRBV28 to TRBJ1-2; 7 positions agree with TRBD1. The V segment lost 3 bases and the J segment 3 bases; nucleotides outside the gene matches: 7. The germline CDR1 and CDR2 sequences are MDHEN and SYDVKM. This CDR3 spans 15 amino acids. In DNA, the CDR3 is TGTGCCAGCAGTTTTCCCCAGGGGGGGTACTATGGCTACACCTTC. Residues: CASSFPQGGYYGYTF.

The J gene is TRBJ2-3, the V gene TRBV7-9, with 11 bases aligning to TRBD2. V shed 4 bases and J 3 bases; nucleotides not matched to a gene: 9. The CDR3 length is 17 residues. Per the germline V gene, CDR1 is SEHNR and CDR2 is FQNEAQ (reference sequence). The CDR3 nucleotides read TGTGCCAGCAGCTACTTCGTGGCTAGCGGGAGGACAGATACGCAGTATTTT. This codes for CASSYFVASGRTDTQYF. Looking up the rest from reference TRBV7-9 and TRBJ2-3 gives the full variable domain: DTGVSQNPRHKITKRGQNVTFRCDPISEHNRLYWYRQTLGQGPEFLTYFQNEAQLEKSRLLSDRFSAERPKGSFSTLEIQRTEQGDSAMYLCASSYFVASGRTDTQYFGPGTRLTVL.

J is TRBJ2-4 and V is TRBV4-1; 7 nucleotides align to TRBD2. Losses at the gene ends were 6 bases for V and 1 base for J; bases not matched to a gene: 15. Germline CDR1 MGHRA, CDR2 YSYEKL. This CDR3 contains 18 residues. CDR3 DNA: TGCGCCAGCAGTTGGGTCGGGCGGGAGAAAGGCGCCAAAAACATTCAGTACTTC. This codes for CASSWVGREKGAKNIQYF.

The chain links TRBV6-1 to TRBJ1-2; perhaps TRBD1 as D (5 bases). Per germline, CDR1 MNHNS and CDR2 SASEGT. The CDR3 is made up of 13 amino acids. Trimming stripped 3 bases from V and 7 bases from J, with 12 bases between. The CDR3 DNA reads TGTGCCAGCAGTGACCAGGGTTTAGGTGGCTACACCTTC. It is translated as CASSDQGLGGYTF.

This CDR3 reads CASVEASQETQYF. CDR3 in DNA: TGTGCCAGCGTGGAAGCGTCTCAAGAGACCCAGTACTTC. V gene TRBV2 combines with J gene TRBJ2-5; D is uncertain. CDR3 length: 13 residues. V was trimmed by 8 bases and J by 2 bases, leaving 12 bases between them. Germline V gene sequence: CDR1 SNHLY, CDR2 FYNNEI.

The V gene is TRBV4-2, the J gene TRBJ2-1, with 8 bases that match TRBD2. The CDR3 contains 16 residues. The V segment lost 1 base and the J segment 3 bases; nucleotides outside the gene matches: 5. Germline V lookup: CDR1 LGHNA, CDR2 YNFKEQ. In DNA form, the CDR3 reads TGTGCCAGCAGCCAAGTGACGCGGGAGGTCTACAATGAGCAGTTCTTC. Its protein is CASSQVTREVYNEQFF.

This rearrangement joins TRBV30 to TRBJ2-3; TRBD2 aligns across 7 bases. Germline V lookup: CDR1 GTSNPN, CDR2 SVGIG (reference sequence). The CDR3 totals 11 residues. The V segment lost 0 bases and the J segment 12 bases; nucleotides outside the gene matches: 3. The CDR3 reads CAWSVGGSQYF. The CDR3 nucleotides read TGTGCCTGGAGTGTGGGCGGGAGCCAGTATTTT.

As DNA, the CDR3 is TGTGCCAGCACCCGGACAGGCCTCTATGGCTACACCTTC. Translating it yields CASTRTGLYGYTF. The chain couples TRBV6-5 to TRBJ1-2, with 7 bases lining up with TRBD1. Germline V gene sequence: CDR1 MNHEY, CDR2 SVGAGI. This CDR3 has 13 residues. V was pared by 7 bases and J by 4 bases, with 6 bases of the junction left unmatched.

This chain connects TRBV20-1 to TRBJ2-3; tentative D call: TRBD2 (6 bases). CDR3 length: 11 amino acids. CDR1 and CDR2 (germline): DFQATT, SNEGSKA (reference sequence). Trimming stripped 5 bases from V and 3 bases from J, with 6 bases between. Here the CDR3 reads CSAGGTDTQYF. In DNA form, the CDR3 reads TGCAGTGCTGGAGGGACAGATACGCAGTATTTT.

The sample holds a few counts of this clone. The V gene is TRBV6-4, the J gene TRBJ1-5; D gene unclear. This CDR3 comprises 13 residues. CDR1 is MRHNA, CDR2 SNTAGT, per germline. Deletions cut 10 bases from V and 4 bases from J, with 14 bases between. The CDR3 nucleotides are TGTGCCACGAGGACCGAACCAAATCAGCCCCAGCATTTT. It translates to CATRTEPNQPQHF.